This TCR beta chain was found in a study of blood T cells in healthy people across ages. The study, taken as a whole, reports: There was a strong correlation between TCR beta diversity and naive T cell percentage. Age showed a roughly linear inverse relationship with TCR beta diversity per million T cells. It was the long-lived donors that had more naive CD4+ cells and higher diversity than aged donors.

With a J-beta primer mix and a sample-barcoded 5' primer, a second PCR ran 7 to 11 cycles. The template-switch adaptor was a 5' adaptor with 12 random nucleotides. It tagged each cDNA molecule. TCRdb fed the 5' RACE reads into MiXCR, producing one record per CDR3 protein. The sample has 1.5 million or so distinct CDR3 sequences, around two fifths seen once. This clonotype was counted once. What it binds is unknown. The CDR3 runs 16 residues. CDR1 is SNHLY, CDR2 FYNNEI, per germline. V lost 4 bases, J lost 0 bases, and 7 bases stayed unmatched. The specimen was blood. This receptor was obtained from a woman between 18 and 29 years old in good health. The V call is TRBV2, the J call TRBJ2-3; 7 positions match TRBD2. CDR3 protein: CASSGPGRESTDTQYF. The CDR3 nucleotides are TGTGCCAGCAGTGGGCCAGGGAGGGAAAGCACAGATACGCAGTATTTT.